The present T cell receptor beta chain was sequenced within a study of T cells after yellow fever vaccination. As for the study in general: The SMART-Seq v4 Ultra Low Input method served to prepare the low-cell-number fractions. General observations from the study: The secondary T-cell response peaked on day 5, not day 15, but was weaker. Just a small share of clonotypes turned up in the CD4 compartment as well as the CD8 compartment.

This clonotype has a count of ten or more. Its cognate antigen is unknown. The CDR3 extends over 14 amino acids. V shed 1 base and J shed 8 bases, with 12 bases lying between them. Germline CDR1 reads SGHTA; CDR2 reads FQGNSA. TCRdb processed the 5' RACE reads anew with MiXCR; each CDR3 protein has one entry. The table lists 250,000 to 400,000 distinct CDR3 sequences, 4% to 5.5% of them singletons. This clonotype was obtained from a man younger than 35 who received the YFV17D yellow fever vaccine. The chain carries TRBV7-2 and TRBJ2-1; no definite D call. The specimen was PBMCs, collected 15 days after the yellow fever booster vaccination. The CDR3 DNA is TGTGCCAGCAGCTTAGAGGGCCCGAACGATGAGCAGTTCTTC. Translation gives CASSLEGPNDEQFF.